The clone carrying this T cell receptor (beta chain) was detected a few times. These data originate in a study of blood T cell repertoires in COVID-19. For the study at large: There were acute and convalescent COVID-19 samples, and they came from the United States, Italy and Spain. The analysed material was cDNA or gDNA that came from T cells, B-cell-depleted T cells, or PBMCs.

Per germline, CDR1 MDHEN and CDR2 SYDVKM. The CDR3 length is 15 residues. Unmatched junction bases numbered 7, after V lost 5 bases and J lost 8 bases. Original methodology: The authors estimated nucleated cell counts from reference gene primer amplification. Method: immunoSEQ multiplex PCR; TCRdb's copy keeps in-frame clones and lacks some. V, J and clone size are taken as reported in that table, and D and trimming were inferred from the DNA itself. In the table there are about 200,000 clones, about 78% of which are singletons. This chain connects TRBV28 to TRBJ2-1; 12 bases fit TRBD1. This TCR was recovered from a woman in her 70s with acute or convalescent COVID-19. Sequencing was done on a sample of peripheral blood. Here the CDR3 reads CASSGDRGRFDEQFF. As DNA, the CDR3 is TGTGCCAGCAGTGGGGACAGGGGGCGGTTCGATGAGCAGTTCTTC.